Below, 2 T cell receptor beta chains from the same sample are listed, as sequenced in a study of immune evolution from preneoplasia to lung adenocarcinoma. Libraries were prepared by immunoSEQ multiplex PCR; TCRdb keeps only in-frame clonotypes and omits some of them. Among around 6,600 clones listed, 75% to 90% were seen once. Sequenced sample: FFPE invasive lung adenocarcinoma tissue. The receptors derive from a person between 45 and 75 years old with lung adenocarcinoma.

The CDR3 bases are TGTGCCAGTACTAGCGGGAGTACAGATACGCAGTATTTT. Translation: CASTSGSTDTQYF. The V call is TRBV7-6, the J call TRBJ2-3, with TRBD2 matching 11 bases. With 9 bases clipped from V and 3 bases from J, the junction kept 2 bases outside the gene matches. This CDR3 region has 13 residues. The V gene's germline CDR1 is SGHVS and CDR2 FNYEAQ.

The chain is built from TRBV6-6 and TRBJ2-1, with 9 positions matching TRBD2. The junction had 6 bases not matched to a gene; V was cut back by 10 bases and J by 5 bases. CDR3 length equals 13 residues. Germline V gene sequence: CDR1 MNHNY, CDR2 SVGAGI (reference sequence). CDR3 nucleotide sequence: TGTGCCACCGCTAGCGGGGTCGACAATGAGCAGTTCTTC. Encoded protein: CATASGVDNEQFF.